These 26 T cell receptor beta chains came from one sample sequenced in a study of T-cell memory formation after mild COVID-19. Via MiXCR, TCRdb re-called the 5' RACE reads, giving one row per CDR3 protein. The data show 550,000 to 700,000 distinct CDR3 sequences, around 15% seen once. Material: PBMCs or a T cell subset sorted from them (not recorded which). These receptors were taken from an adult woman who had mild COVID-19 (a few samples of this study predate the infection). Cell type and time point are not known.

This chain joins TRBV4-3 and TRBJ2-6; D may be TRBD1 (6 bases). In germline, CDR1 is LGHNA, CDR2 YSLEER. This CDR3 region has 16 residues. The V end was cut by 3 bases, the J end by 1 base, with 10 bases between. The DNA for the CDR3 is TGCGCCAGCAGCCAGCAAACAGGGTCTGGGGCCAACGTCCTGACTTTC. This encodes CASSQQTGSGANVLTF.

Only a few counts were recorded for this clonotype. The chain employs TRBV20-1 and TRBJ2-3; no clear D. CDR1 and CDR2 from the germline V gene are DFQATT and SNEGSKA (reference sequence). V lost 1 base and J lost 1, with 9 bases in between. The length of the CDR3 is 14 residues. In DNA, the CDR3 is TGCAGTGCTAGAGGTCCGAGCGGCACAGATACGCAGTATTTT. It yields the protein CSARGPSGTDTQYF.

The rearrangement uses TRBV7-8 and TRBJ2-3; weak D call: TRBD1 (5 bases). The CDR3 contains 18 residues. Looked up from germline, CDR1 is SGHVS and CDR2 is FQNEAQ. The V end was cut by 3 bases, the J end by 0 bases, with 19 bases between. The CDR3 is CASSLDLKGIHSTDTQYF. CDR3 coding DNA: TGTGCCAGCAGCTTGGACCTCAAGGGGATCCATAGCACAGATACGCAGTATTTT.

This clonotype was seen only a few times. This chain connects TRBV7-6 to TRBJ2-2; perhaps D is TRBD1 or TRBD2 (5 bases each). The CDR3 is 15 amino acids. Trimming took 5 bases from V and 4 from J, leaving 14 bases between them. Germline V lookup: CDR1 SGHVS, CDR2 FNYEAQ. The CDR3 coding sequence is TGTGCCAGCAGCCGGACACAACGGGGCACCGGGGAGCTGTTTTTT. This encodes CASSRTQRGTGELFF.

The chain recombines TRBV2 with TRBJ2-5; D is unresolved. The germline CDR1 and CDR2 sequences are SNHLY and FYNNEI. This CDR3 has 15 residues. V lost 5 bases and J lost 1, with 14 bases in between. CDR3 protein: CASSQRSASQETQYF. For the CDR3, the DNA is TGTGCCAGCAGTCAAAGGTCAGCTTCCCAAGAGACCCAGTACTTC.

J is TRBJ1-1 and V is TRBV7-2, with 9 bases that match TRBD1. The CDR3 extends over 15 amino acids. Germline V gene data show CDR1 as SGHTA and CDR2 as FQGNSA. V lost 1 base to trimming and J lost 3 bases; unmatched junction nucleotides: 3. The CDR3 loop reads CASSLDTGGYTEAFF. CDR3 in DNA: TGTGCCAGCAGCTTAGACACAGGGGGCTACACTGAAGCTTTCTTT.

V and J are TRBV7-2 and TRBJ2-1; 7 positions agree with TRBD1. This CDR3 region has 16 residues. CDR1 is SGHTA and CDR2 is FQGNSA in the germline V gene. The V gene end was trimmed by 4 bases and the J gene end by 0 bases; junction bases not matched to a gene: 6. The CDR3 region is CASSSRQGSSYNEQFF. CDR3 nucleotides: TGTGCCAGCAGCTCCCGACAGGGCAGCTCCTACAATGAGCAGTTCTTC.

This clonotype was counted a few times. This chain joins TRBV9 and TRBJ2-1; 7 nucleotides align to TRBD2. The CDR3 consists of 16 residues. Germline V gives CDR1 SGDLS, CDR2 YYNGEE. V lost 3 bases to trimming and J lost 7 bases; unmatched junction nucleotides: 13. CDR3 nucleotides: TGTGCCAGCAGCGCCGAACTAGCGATGAACTCTAATGAGCAGTTCTTC. Encoded protein: CASSAELAMNSNEQFF. The complete variable domain, with remaining parts taken from reference TRBV9 and TRBJ2-1, reads DSGVTQTPKHLITATGQRVTLRCSPRSGDLSVYWYQQSLDQGLQFLIQYYNGEERAKGNILERFSAQQFPDLHSELNLSSLELGDSALYFCASSAELAMNSNEQFFGPGTRLTVL.

Ten or more counts support this clonotype. The chain links TRBV12-3 or TRBV12-4 to TRBJ1-5, with 9 bases matching TRBD1. V was pared by 5 bases and J by 2 bases, with 7 bases of the junction left unmatched. This CDR3 is 16 amino acids long. CDR3 sequence (DNA): TGTGCCAGCAGTACCGAGGACAGGGGCGGCAATCAGCCCCAGCATTTT. It is translated as CASSTEDRGGNQPQHF.

The J gene is TRBJ2-3, the V gene TRBV7-6; D uncertain. The CDR3 consists of 15 residues. V lost 5 bases to trimming and J lost 0 bases, with 12 bases between them. Germline V lookup: CDR1 SGHVS, CDR2 FNYEAQ. The CDR3 here is CASSDRATSTDTQYF. The CDR3 DNA reads as TGTGCCAGCAGCGACCGGGCCACTAGCACAGATACGCAGTATTTT.

In this sample, this clonotype turned up a few times. This chain connects TRBV20-1 to TRBJ1-6; TRBD1 matches at 8 bases. Germline CDR1 is DFQATT and CDR2 is SNEGSKA (reference sequence). There are 12 residues in the CDR3. The junction had 2 bases not matched to a gene; V was cut back by 6 bases and J by 7 bases. The CDR3 DNA reads as TGCAGTGCCGGACAGGGAAATTCACCCCTCCACTTT. It translates to CSAGQGNSPLHF.

This clonotype was observed a handful of times. This chain links TRBV6-5 with TRBJ1-1, with 7 bases fitting TRBD1. Germline V gene sequence: CDR1 MNHEY, CDR2 SVGAGI. V dropped 8 bases and J dropped 4; count of bases not matched to a gene: 10. The CDR3 contains 14 residues. CDR3 bases: TGTGCCAGCGAATCGGGCTCAGGGGGCACTGAAGCTTTCTTT. It codes for CASESGSGGTEAFF.

This rearrangement joins TRBV20-1 to TRBJ1-5; 7 positions agree with TRBD1. CDR3 length: 16 residues. Germline loops: CDR1 DFQATT, CDR2 SNEGSKA (reference sequence). For the CDR3, the DNA is TGCGGTATCCACCCAGGGGGAGGTATAAGCAATCAGCCCCAGCATTTT. Its protein product is CGIHPGGGISNQPQHF.

A few counts support this clonotype. V is TRBV7-9 and J is TRBJ1-2, with D hard to call. The CDR3 loop spans 14 amino acids. Trimming stripped 0 bases from V and 5 bases from J, with 10 bases between. The germline V gene encodes CDR1 SEHNR and CDR2 FQNEAQ (reference sequence). The CDR3 loop is CASSLAGSRYGYTF. CDR3 DNA: TGTGCCAGCAGCTTAGCTGGCAGCCGGTATGGCTACACCTTC.

This clonotype appeared a few times. The chain links TRBV12-3 or TRBV12-4 to TRBJ2-3; D is uncertain. V lost 2 bases and J 2 bases, leaving 14 bases between the germline ends. This CDR3 has 16 amino acids. CDR3 nucleotide sequence: TGTGCCAGCAGTTTAAATCGCCGGCTTTACACAGATACGCAGTATTTT. It yields the protein CASSLNRRLYTDTQYF.

This clonotype showed up just a few times. The gene calls are TRBV12-3 or TRBV12-4 and TRBJ2-1; TRBD2 matches 8 bases. V lost 6 bases, J lost 5 bases, and 6 bases stayed unmatched. The CDR3 loop spans 14 amino acids. The CDR3 loop is CASRTTSGHNEQFF. The CDR3, as DNA: TGTGCCAGCAGGACAACTAGCGGCCACAATGAGCAGTTCTTC.

With regard to this clonotype: A much larger clone is a single base away; this may be a read error. The chain's CDR3 is CATRTGVGYEQYF. CDR3 nucleotides: TGTGCCACCCGGACAGGGGTCGGCTACGAGCAGTACTTC. This chain connects TRBV2 to TRBJ2-7, with TRBD1 identical over 9 bases. This CDR3 is 13 amino acids long. Unmatched junction bases numbered 7, after V lost 10 bases and J lost 3 bases. The germline V gene encodes CDR1 SNHLY and CDR2 FYNNEI.

At least ten counts were recorded for this clonotype. The chain uses TRBV25-1 and TRBJ2-7; D may be TRBD1 (6 bases). V lost 3 bases to trimming and J lost 6 bases, with 12 bases between them. The CDR3 consists of 13 residues. Germline CDR1 is MGHDK and CDR2 is SYGVNS. The CDR3 DNA reads as TGTGCCAGCAGTGACCAGAACAGGGCCGAGCAGTACTTC. It is translated as CASSDQNRAEQYF.

This clonotype has a handful of counts. One end of the junction is discordant with germline, which a read error may explain. J is TRBJ2-5 and V is TRBV7-8; D possibly corresponds to TRBD2 (5 bases). This CDR3 spans 10 amino acids. Germline V gene sequence: CDR1 SGHVS, CDR2 FQNEAQ. CDR3: CQNRGETQYF. The DNA for the CDR3 is TGCCAAAATCGGGGAGAGACCCAGTACTTC.

This chain links TRBV29-1 with TRBJ2-1; 12 positions match TRBD2. The CDR3 sequence is 15 residues long. The trim removed 4 bases at V and 1 base at J, leaving 2 bases unmatched. The germline gives CDR1 SQVTM, CDR2 ANQGSEA. CDR3: CSVALAGGSYNEQFF. The CDR3 DNA reads as TGCAGCGTTGCCCTAGCGGGGGGGTCCTACAATGAGCAGTTCTTC.

The chain employs TRBV3-1 and TRBJ2-3; D is perhaps TRBD1 or TRBD2 (5 bases each). Trimming pared 3 bases from V and 0 bases from J, leaving 10 bases between. The germline gives CDR1 LGHDT, CDR2 YNNKEL (reference sequence). The CDR3 has 15 residues. The CDR3 loop reads CASSQGTSSTDTQYF. CDR3 nucleotides: TGTGCCAGCAGCCAGGGGACCTCTAGCACAGATACGCAGTATTTT.

The chain has TRBV7-9 and TRBJ2-1, with D hard to call. The germline V gene has CDR1 SEHNR and CDR2 FQNEAQ (reference sequence). Trimming shortened V by 2 bases and J by 0 bases, and 8 bases separated the two germline ends. The CDR3 totals 15 residues. CDR3 in DNA: TGTGCCAGCAGCTTAATAGGGATCTCCTACAATGAGCAGTTCTTC. Translation gives CASSLIGISYNEQFF.

The V gene is TRBV18, the J gene TRBJ1-1, with D unclear. This CDR3 has 15 amino acids. Trimming removed 2 bases at V and 2 bases at J, with 12 bases between. Germline values: CDR1 KGHSH, CDR2 LQKENI. CDR3 residues: CASSPSTNRNTEAFF. As DNA, the CDR3 is TGTGCCAGCTCACCAAGTACTAACAGAAACACTGAAGCTTTCTTT. Full variable domain (missing parts from reference TRBV18 and TRBJ1-1): NAGVMQNPRHLVRRRGQEARLRCSPMKGHSHVYWYRQLPEEGLKFMVYLQKENIIDESGMPKERFSAEFPKEGPSILRIQQVVRGDSAAYFCASSPSTNRNTEAFFGQGTRLTVV.

The V and J genes are TRBV10-3 and TRBJ1-2, with D tentatively TRBD1 (5 bases). This CDR3 is built from 14 residues. Deletions cut 8 bases from V and 6 bases from J, with 19 bases between. The germline V gene encodes CDR1 ENHRY and CDR2 SYGVKD. The CDR3 DNA reads as TGTGCCATCTCTTCGGACCCGGGGCGCGATGGCTACACCTTC. Its protein is CAISSDPGRDGYTF.

This clonotype was found a few times. The chain has TRBV11-2 and TRBJ2-2; perhaps TRBD2 as D (7 bases). Germline CDR1 is SGHAT and CDR2 is FQNNGV. Trimming removed 5 bases at V and 3 bases at J, with 22 bases between. The CDR3 runs to 18 residues. This CDR3 is CASSPPRGGGVDTGELFF. The CDR3 coding sequence is TGTGCCAGCAGCCCACCTAGGGGAGGGGGGGTTGACACCGGGGAGCTGTTTTTT.

The chain carries TRBV5-1 and TRBJ2-7; TRBD1 is a possible D gene (6 bases). The CDR3 sequence is 15 residues long. Deletions cut 5 bases from V and 2 bases from J, with 17 bases between. Germline lookup yields CDR1 SGHRS and CDR2 YFSETQ. The CDR3 protein is CASRIGTLEAYEQYF. CDR3 coding DNA: TGCGCCAGCAGAATAGGGACATTGGAGGCCTACGAGCAGTACTTC.